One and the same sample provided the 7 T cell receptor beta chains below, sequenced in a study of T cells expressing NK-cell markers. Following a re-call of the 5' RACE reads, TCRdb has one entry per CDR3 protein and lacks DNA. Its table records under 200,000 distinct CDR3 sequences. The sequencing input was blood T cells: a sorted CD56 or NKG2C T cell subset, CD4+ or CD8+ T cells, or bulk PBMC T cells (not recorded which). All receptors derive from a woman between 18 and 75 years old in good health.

The CDR3: CASSLRSGQQNTEAFF. The V call is TRBV5-1, the J call TRBJ1-1; there is no DNA to check the TCRdb D call of TRBD1. The CDR3 contains 16 residues. Germline CDR1 and CDR2: SGHRS and YFSETQ.

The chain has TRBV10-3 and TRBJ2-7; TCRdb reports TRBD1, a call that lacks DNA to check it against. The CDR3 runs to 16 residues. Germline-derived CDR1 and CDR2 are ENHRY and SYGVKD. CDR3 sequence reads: CATSSGPGQGSYEQYF.

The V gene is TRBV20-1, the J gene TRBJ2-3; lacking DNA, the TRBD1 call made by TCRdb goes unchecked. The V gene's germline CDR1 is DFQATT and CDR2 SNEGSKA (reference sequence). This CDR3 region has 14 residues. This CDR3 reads CSARDQGSGDTQYF.

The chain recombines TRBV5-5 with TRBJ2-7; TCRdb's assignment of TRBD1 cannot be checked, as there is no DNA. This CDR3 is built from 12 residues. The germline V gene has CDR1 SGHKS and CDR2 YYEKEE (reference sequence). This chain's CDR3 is CASSRDRVIEYF.

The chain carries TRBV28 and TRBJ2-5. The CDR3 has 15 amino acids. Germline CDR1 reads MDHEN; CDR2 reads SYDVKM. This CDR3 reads CASSPRLGHQETQYF.

The CDR3 here is CASSSTYGQGGTEAFF. The V call is TRBV6-5, the J call TRBJ1-1. CDR1 MNHEY and CDR2 SVGAGI come from the germline V gene. The CDR3 length is 16 residues.

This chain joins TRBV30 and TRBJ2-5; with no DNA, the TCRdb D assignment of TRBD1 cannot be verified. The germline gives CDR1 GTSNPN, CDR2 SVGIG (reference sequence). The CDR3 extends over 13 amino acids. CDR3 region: CAWTRRVRETQYF. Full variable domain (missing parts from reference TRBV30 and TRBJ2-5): SQTIHQWPATLVQPVGSPLSLECTVEGTSNPNLYWYRQAAGRGLQLLFYSVGIGQISSEVPQNLSASRPQDRQFILSSKKLLLSDSGFYLCAWTRRVRETQYFGPGTRLLVL.